This T cell receptor beta chain derives from a study of blood T cell repertoires in COVID-19. Study-wide context: There were acute and convalescent COVID-19 samples, and they came from the United States, Italy and Spain. The cDNA or gDNA used as material had been derived from T cells, B-cell-depleted T cells, or PBMCs.

Original analysis: Amplifying reference gene primers gave estimates of nucleated cell counts. Using immunoSEQ multiplex PCR, the repertoire was profiled, and TCRdb retains in-frame clones only, with some absent. V and J calls and clone size are copied from that table; D and trimming were computed from the DNA. The sample holds about 83,000 clones, around 90% seen once. The sequencing sample was made of peripheral blood. This TCR derives from a woman aged 45-65 years with active or convalescent COVID-19.

The CDR3 DNA reads TGTGCCAGCAGCGCCCTACCGGGACAGGGGTATGAGCAGTTCTTC. Protein sequence: CASSALPGQGYEQFF. J is TRBJ2-1 and V is TRBV9, with TRBD1 identical over 10 bases. Germline-derived CDR1 and CDR2 are SGDLS and YYNGEE. Trimming took 3 bases from V and 8 from J; bases not matched to a gene: 8. The CDR3 is made up of 15 amino acids.